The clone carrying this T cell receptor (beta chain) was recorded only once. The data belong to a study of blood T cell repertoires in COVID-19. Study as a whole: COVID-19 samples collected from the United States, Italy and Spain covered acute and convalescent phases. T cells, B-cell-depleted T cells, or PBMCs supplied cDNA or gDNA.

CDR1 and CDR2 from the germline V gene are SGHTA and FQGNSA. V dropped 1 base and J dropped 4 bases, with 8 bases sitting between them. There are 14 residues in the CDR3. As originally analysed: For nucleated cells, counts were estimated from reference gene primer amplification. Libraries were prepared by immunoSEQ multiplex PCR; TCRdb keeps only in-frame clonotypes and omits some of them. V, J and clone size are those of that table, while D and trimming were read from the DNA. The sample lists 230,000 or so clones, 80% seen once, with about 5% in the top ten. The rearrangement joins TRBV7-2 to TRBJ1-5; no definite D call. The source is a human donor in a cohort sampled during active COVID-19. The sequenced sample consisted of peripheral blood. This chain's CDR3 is CASSLDPRNQPQHF. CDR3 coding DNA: TGTGCCAGCAGCTTAGACCCCCGGAATCAGCCCCAGCATTTT.